The rows below give T cell receptor beta chains drawn from one sample of a study of blood T cell repertoires in COVID-19. Profiled with immunoSEQ multiplex PCR; TCRdb holds only in-frame clones, not every one. The sample shows some 80,000 clones, 75% to 95% of them seen only once. The material sequenced was peripheral blood. The receptors shown here come from a woman of 80 years or more with acute or convalescent COVID-19. CDR3s include the opening cysteine and the closing phenylalanine or tryptophan. D genes are given only for firm matches. Clone size is shown for a subset of rows, as once, few, many or a class of expanded clone.

NA	TRBV7-9	TRBJ2-5	NA	TGTGCCAGCAGCTTAGCGCTAGGGGAAGGGACCCAGTACTTC	CASSLALGEGTQYF
NA	TRBV19	TRBJ2-7	NA	TGTGCCAGTAGTAGATCGGACAGTAGGGTTCAGTACTTC	CASSRSDSRVQYF
NA	TRBV11-2	TRBJ1-6	NA	TGTGCCAGCAGGACAAGAAGCTCCTATAATTCACCCCTCCACTTT	CASRTRSSYNSPLHF
NA	TRBV5-1	TRBJ2-7	TRBD2	TGCGCCAGCAGCGCCATCGGGGGGGGCTCCTACGAGCAGTACTTC	CASSAIGGGSYEQYF
once	TRBV19	TRBJ1-3	NA	TGTGCCAGTAGAGGAGGGAACACCATATATTTT	CASRGGNTIYF
NA	TRBV28	TRBJ2-1	NA	TGTGCGAGTTCTAGGGGGAACTACAATGAGCAGTTCTTC	CASSRGNYNEQFF
NA	TRBV5-1	TRBJ1-2	TRBD1	TGCGCCAGCAGCCCGGGACAGGGGTCTAATGGCTACACCTTC	CASSPGQGSNGYTF
NA	TRBV10-3	TRBJ2-1	NA	TGTGCCATCAGTGAGCCCCCCGGGACACCTACGAACAATGAGCAGTTCTTC	CAISEPPGTPTNNEQFF
NA	TRBV5-4	TRBJ1-2	TRBD1	TGTGCCAGCAGCGAAACGGACAGGAGGGCCTATGGCTACACCTTC	CASSETDRRAYGYTF
NA	TRBV6-5	TRBJ1-1	NA	TGTGCCAGCAGTTACTCGATGCCAGGGAACACTGAAGCTTTCTTT	CASSYSMPGNTEAFF
NA	TRBV7-2	TRBJ2-3	NA	TGTGCCAGCAGCTTAGGTCAGCGGGGCACAGATACGCAGTATTTT	CASSLGQRGTDTQYF
NA	TRBV2	TRBJ1-5	NA	TGTGCCAGCAGTGGGGCGTCATATCAGCCCCAGCATTTT	CASSGASYQPQHF
NA	TRBV4-1	TRBJ2-1	TRBD2	TGCGCCAGCAGCCAAGATGGGATTGGAGGGACTAGGTCCTACAATGAGCAGTTCTTC	CASSQDGIGGTRSYNEQFF
NA	TRBV13	TRBJ1-2	NA	TGTGCCAGCAGCCCCCAGGGATATGGCTACACCTTC	CASSPQGYGYTF
NA	TRBV3-1/TRBV3-2	TRBJ1-2	NA	TGTGCCAGCAGCCAAGTTTTGGCACGCCTCCCTAGGCAAGGCTACACCTTC	CASSQVLARLPRQGYTF
NA	TRBV7-9	TRBJ2-1	NA	TGTGCCAGCAGCTTAGGTGGACTGGCTCGCAATGGTGAGCAGTTCTTC	CASSLGGLARNGEQFF
NA	TRBV5-4	TRBJ1-6	NA	TGTGCCAGCAGCTTAGGGGGGGCGAACTCCTATAATTCACCCCTCCACTTT	CASSLGGANSYNSPLHF
NA	TRBV5-5	TRBJ2-7	NA	TGTGCCAGCAGCTTGACCCGAGGCTACGAGCAGTACTTC	CASSLTRGYEQYF
NA	TRBV4-2	TRBJ1-1	NA	TGTGCCAGCAGCCAAGATGAAAAGGGAGGCACTGAAGCTTTCTTT	CASSQDEKGGTEAFF
NA	TRBV13	TRBJ2-1	TRBD2	TGTGCCAGCAGCTCCGGACTAGCGCCTCGATACAATGAGCAGTTCTTC	CASSSGLAPRYNEQFF
NA	TRBV2	TRBJ2-2	NA	TGTGCCAGCAGCTTCCGGGGGTCCACCGGGGAGCTGTTTTTT	CASSFRGSTGELFF
few	TRBV7-9	TRBJ2-7	TRBD2	TGTGCCAGCAGCCCGCGGCTAGCGGGGGCCAGATACGAGCAGTACTTC	CASSPRLAGARYEQYF
NA	TRBV28	TRBJ2-5	TRBD1	TGTGCCAGCAGGATACCCGGGACAGGGACCCAAGAGACCCAGTACTTC	CASRIPGTGTQETQYF
NA	TRBV2	TRBJ2-7	NA	TGTGCCAGCAGGTGGGGGCAAAACGAGCAGTACTTC	CASRWGQNEQYF
NA	TRBV9	TRBJ2-5	TRBD2	TGTGCCAGCAGCGTAGGGACTAGCGGGATGGGGGAGACCCAGTACTTC	CASSVGTSGMGETQYF
NA	TRBV7-9	TRBJ1-5	TRBD1	TGTGCCAGCAGTTTTGGACAGGGAGGTCAGCCCCAGCATTTT	CASSFGQGGQPQHF
NA	TRBV5-6	TRBJ2-7	NA	TGTGCCAGCAGCTTGCTCCCAGATTCCTACGAGCAGTACTTC	CASSLLPDSYEQYF
NA	TRBV27	TRBJ2-1	TRBD2	TGTGCCAGCAGTTTTAAATTCAGCGGGAGTGCTTACAATGAGCAGTTCTTC	CASSFKFSGSAYNEQFF
NA	TRBV10-3	TRBJ1-2	TRBD1	TGTGCCACCCAACCGGGACAGGGCTATGGCTACACCTTC	CATQPGQGYGYTF
NA	TRBV6-4	TRBJ2-1	NA	TGTGCCAACTCCCACAATGAGCAGTTCTTC	CANSHNEQFF
NA	TRBV4-3	TRBJ1-2	NA	TGCGCCAGCAGCCAAGTGCGCGGGGGGGCTCATGGCTACACCTTC	CASSQVRGGAHGYTF
NA	TRBV24-1	TRBJ2-2	TRBD1	TGTGCCACCAGCGTCCCGACAGGGGTCGGCACCGGGGAGCTGTTTTTT	CATSVPTGVGTGELFF
NA	TRBV7-8	TRBJ2-1	NA	TGTGCCAGCAGCTTAGACGGCAATGAGCAGTTCTTC	CASSLDGNEQFF
NA	TRBV4-2	TRBJ1-6	TRBD1	TGTGCCAGCAGCCAAGAACTCCTCGACAGGGGGAGCTCCTATAATTCACCCCTCCACTTT	CASSQELLDRGSSYNSPLHF
NA	TRBV11-2	TRBJ2-1	NA	TGTGCCAGCAGCTTACGTACAGGGTACTCCTACAATGAGCAGTTCTTC	CASSLRTGYSYNEQFF
NA	TRBV5-1	TRBJ2-2	NA	TGCGCCAGCAGCTTGGTTGCGGAGGCTTCGAGGACGGAGCTGTTTTTT	CASSLVAEASRTELFF